The 22 T cell receptor beta chains below were found in one sample sequenced in a study of blood T cell repertoires in COVID-19 (dated by TCRdb to the early 2020s). Library creation used the immunoSEQ multiplex PCR assay. TCRdb limited this immuneACCESS table to in-frame rearrangements with V and J called. A share of clones is missing; checked studies link under half to unresolved V genes, and the rest is unexplained. This sample is represented by 140,000 to 150,000 clones; more than 75% of them were singletons. The ten biggest clones cover 4% to 4.5% of the sample. The sample comprised peripheral blood. These receptors all stem from a man aged 55 to 70 with acute or convalescent COVID-19.

This clone occurred a few times. This rearrangement joins TRBV28 to TRBJ1-5; the D gene is possibly TRBD1 (5 bases). Germline lookup yields CDR1 MDHEN and CDR2 SYDVKM. This CDR3 spans 15 amino acids. V was cut by 8 bases and J by 6 bases, with 20 bases left in between. CDR3 bases: TGTGCCAGCCGCGGCGGGACCCTGTACGGTCAGCCCCAGCATTTT. Translated, it gives CASRGGTLYGQPQHF.

The chain joins TRBV25-1 to TRBJ2-5; 8 bases agree with TRBD2. The CDR3 spans 16 residues. V gave up 0 bases and J gave up 2 bases; unmatched junction bases: 5. Germline assignment: CDR1 MGHDK and CDR2 SYGVNS. The chain's CDR3 is CASSEYGGRRQETQYF. The CDR3 coding sequence is TGTGCCAGCAGTGAATATGGCGGGAGGCGGCAAGAGACCCAGTACTTC. Variable domain in full (rest from reference TRBV25-1 and TRBJ2-5): EADIYQTPRYLVIGTGKKITLECSQTMGHDKMYWYQQDPGMELHLIHYSYGVNSTEKGDLSSESTVSRIRTEHFPLTLESARPSHTSQYLCASSEYGGRRQETQYFGPGTRLLVL.

A few counts support this clone. V and J are TRBV28 and TRBJ2-3; tentatively, D is TRBD1 (6 bases). This CDR3 has 14 amino acids. V was cut by 6 bases and J by 2 bases, with 12 bases left in between. Per germline, CDR1 MDHEN and CDR2 SYDVKM. The CDR3 region is CASSQGRNTDTQYF. The CDR3 DNA is TGTGCCAGCAGCCAGGGGCGCAACACAGATACGCAGTATTTT.

The chain joins TRBV3-1 (or the pseudogene TRBV3-2) to TRBJ2-7, with 8 bases lining up with TRBD2. Germline values: CDR1 LGHDT, CDR2 YNNKEL (reference sequence). Unmatched junction bases numbered 11, after V lost 6 bases and J lost 4 bases. The CDR3 length is 15 residues. CDR3 sequence reads: CASSRIAGPPYEQYF. CDR3 in DNA: TGTGCCAGCAGTAGGATAGCGGGACCTCCTTACGAGCAGTACTTC.

The CDR3 region is CASSARGTEAFF. The CDR3 nucleotides are TGTGCCAGTAGTGCACGGGGGACTGAAGCTTTCTTT. This rearrangement joins TRBV19 to TRBJ1-1; the D gene is possibly TRBD1 (5 bases). CDR3 length equals 12 residues. With 5 bases removed from V and 5 bases from J, the gap between germline ends came to 9 bases. Germline V lookup: CDR1 LNHDA, CDR2 SQIVND (reference sequence).

The chain recombines TRBV19 with TRBJ2-5; tentatively, D is TRBD2 (6 bases). Germline CDR1 LNHDA, CDR2 SQIVND (reference sequence). Trimming removed 6 bases from V and 1 base from J, with 15 bases in between. This CDR3 region has 15 residues. CDR3 DNA sequence: TGTGCCAGTAGCACAGAGCGGGCCCTCCAAGAGACCCAGTACTTC. Its translation: CASSTERALQETQYF.

The chain is built from TRBV27 and TRBJ2-1; D unclear. The CDR3 totals 13 residues. V gave up 3 bases and J gave up 4 bases, with 7 bases separating them. Germline V CDR1 and CDR2: MNHEY, SMNVEV (reference sequence). CDR3 sequence reads: CASSFGPYNEQFF. CDR3 bases: TGTGCCAGCAGTTTTGGCCCATACAATGAGCAGTTCTTC.

This clone has a handful of counts. The genes are TRBV19 and TRBJ2-7; D is possibly TRBD1 (7 bases). Germline V gene data show CDR1 as LNHDA and CDR2 as SQIVND (reference sequence). The CDR3 runs to 12 residues. V shed 4 bases and J shed 13 bases, with 17 bases lying between them. The CDR3 sequence: CASSTAGGLEYF. The CDR3 DNA reads TGTGCCAGTAGTACCGCAGGGGGGCTTGAATACTTC.

This chain uses TRBV29-1 with TRBJ2-3; TRBD2 matches 10 bases. J gave up 5 bases and V 6 bases, and 5 bases lay outside the gene matches. The germline gives CDR1 SQVTM, CDR2 ANQGSEA. The CDR3 spans 13 residues. CDR3 loop: CSVTSGFLDTQYF. CDR3 DNA sequence: TGCAGCGTGACTAGCGGGTTCTTAGATACGCAGTATTTT.

This rearrangement joins TRBV6-6 to TRBJ2-7; no clear D. This CDR3 spans 15 amino acids. CDR1 MNHNY and CDR2 SVGAGI come from the germline V gene (reference sequence). The V and J ends lost 2 bases and 2 bases respectively, with 13 bases between them. This CDR3 is CASSYTEADPYEQYF. The CDR3 DNA sequence: TGTGCCAGCAGTTACACAGAAGCCGACCCCTACGAGCAGTACTTC.

V and J are TRBV5-4 and TRBJ2-1; 7 nucleotides line up with TRBD1. The germline CDR1 and CDR2 sequences are SGHNT and YYREEE (reference sequence). The J segment lost 8 bases and the V segment lost 0 bases, leaving 5 bases of the junction unmatched. The CDR3 contains 14 residues. For the CDR3, the DNA is TGTGCCAGCAGCTTGGCCAGGGGGTATGATGAGCAGTTCTTC. Translated, it gives CASSLARGYDEQFF.

This clone has only a few counts. The CDR3 DNA follows: TGTGCCACCAGTGGGGGATCCGCGGGGGAGCAGTACTTC. Its translation: CATSGGSAGEQYF. This rearrangement joins TRBV7-8 to TRBJ2-7, with D tentatively TRBD2 (6 bases). In germline, CDR1 is SGHVS, CDR2 FQNEAQ. The CDR3 spans 13 residues. V lost 10 bases to trimming and J lost 7 bases, with 20 bases between them.

On this clone: A junction end diverges from the germline sequence, so it may reflect a read error. This chain connects TRBV2 to TRBJ2-2, with TRBD2 as a possible D gene (6 bases). This CDR3 spans 15 amino acids. Looked up from germline, CDR1 is SNHLY and CDR2 is FYNNEI. CDR3 nucleotide sequence: TGTGTCAGCCAAAAGGGAGGCCCGAACACCGGGGAGCTGTTTTTT. Translated, it gives CVSQKGGPNTGELFF.

V is TRBV12-5 and J is TRBJ2-5; D ambiguous. The CDR3 has 15 residues. V lost 4 bases and J 0 bases, leaving 12 bases between the germline ends. Per the germline V gene, CDR1 is LGHNT and CDR2 is FRNRAP. DNA of the CDR3: TGTGCTAGTGGTTCCAACAGTGGGTACCAAGAGACCCAGTACTTC. Translating gives CASGSNSGYQETQYF.

The chain uses TRBV6-5 and TRBJ2-1; 10 bases match TRBD2. CDR1 is MNHEY, CDR2 SVGAGI, per germline. This CDR3 spans 13 amino acids. Trimming took 7 bases from V and 9 from J; bases not matched to a gene: 6. CDR3: CASTSGRAGEQFF. The CDR3 coding sequence is TGTGCCAGCACCAGCGGGAGGGCGGGTGAGCAGTTCTTC.

The chain has TRBV4-1 and TRBJ2-7, with D hard to call. The CDR3 covers 14 residues. Trimming pared 6 bases from V and 0 bases from J, leaving 12 bases between. Germline CDR1 reads MGHRA; CDR2 reads YSYEKL. CDR3 protein: CASRPGPSSYEQYF. DNA of the CDR3: TGCGCCAGCAGACCGGGTCCTAGCTCCTACGAGCAGTACTTC.

V is TRBV6-5 and J is TRBJ2-3, with D possibly being TRBD2 (5 bases). V lost 0 bases and J lost 0, with 10 bases in between. CDR1 is MNHEY, CDR2 SVGAGI, per germline. The CDR3 has 16 residues. CDR3 protein: CASSYSNTGSTDTQYF. For the CDR3, the DNA is TGTGCCAGCAGTTACTCGAATACGGGGAGCACAGATACGCAGTATTTT.

This chain links TRBV19 with TRBJ2-6; D may be TRBD2 (6 bases). The length of the CDR3 is 16 residues. Germline values: CDR1 LNHDA, CDR2 SQIVND (reference sequence). With 5 bases removed from V and 1 base from J, the gap between germline ends came to 12 bases. CDR3 nucleotide sequence: TGTGCCAGTAGTGTGGAAGCGGGTTCTGGGGCCAACGTCCTGACTTTC. As protein: CASSVEAGSGANVLTF.

The chain uses TRBV9 and TRBJ2-1; 16 bases are a match to TRBD2. V shed 4 bases, J shed 9 bases, and the junction held 4 bases outside the gene matches. The CDR3 has 15 amino acids. CDR1 and CDR2 (germline): SGDLS, YYNGEE. The CDR3 is CASSRGLAGGSEQFF. CDR3 nucleotides: TGTGCCAGCAGCCGGGGACTAGCGGGAGGGTCTGAGCAGTTCTTC.

The chain is built from TRBV7-9 and TRBJ2-1, with TRBD1 matching over 9 bases. After removal of 1 base from V and 7 bases from J, the junction contained 8 bases not matched to a gene. Germline values: CDR1 SEHNR, CDR2 FQNEAQ (reference sequence). This CDR3 is built from 16 residues. This CDR3 is CASSLGGTGNGNEQFF. CDR3 DNA: TGTGCCAGCAGCTTAGGAGGGACAGGGAATGGTAATGAGCAGTTCTTC.

V usage is TRBV6-5 and J usage is TRBJ2-7; no clear D. The CDR3 has 15 residues. Germline loops: CDR1 MNHEY, CDR2 SVGAGI. The V end was cut by 8 bases, the J end by 2 bases, with 19 bases between. This CDR3 reads CASSTEESSAYEQYF. The CDR3 bases are TGTGCCAGCTCCACCGAGGAGTCCTCGGCCTACGAGCAGTACTTC.

The chain couples TRBV7-9 to TRBJ2-1; TRBD2 matches 10 bases. V lost 1 base, J lost 4 bases, and 1 base stayed unmatched. CDR1 is SEHNR and CDR2 is FQNEAQ in the germline V gene (reference sequence). The CDR3 contains 15 residues. Written as DNA, the CDR3 is TGTGCCAGCAGCTTAGGGACTAGCGGTTACAATGAGCAGTTCTTC. It yields the protein CASSLGTSGYNEQFF.